This T cell receptor beta chain was observed in a study of blood T cell repertoires in COVID-19. For the study at large: PBMCs, B-cell-depleted T cells, or T cells provided the cDNA or gDNA that made up the material.

Libraries were prepared by immunoSEQ multiplex PCR; TCRdb keeps only in-frame clonotypes and omits some of them. This table holds about 150,000 clones, roughly 90% found once. Germline V gene lookup returns CDR1 LGHNA and CDR2 YNFKEQ. The junction had 9 bases not matched to a gene; V was cut back by 1 base and J by 15 bases. The length of the CDR3 is 16 residues. Sequenced sample: peripheral blood. The origin of this receptor is a woman between 65 and 79 years old with acute or convalescent COVID-19. This chain links TRBV4-2 with TRBJ2-1; 16 bases are a match to TRBD2. The CDR3 region has the DNA TGTGCCAGCAGCCAAGTGGGGACTAGCGGGGGGGCCTCGGCGTTCTTC. This codes for CASSQVGTSGGASAFF.